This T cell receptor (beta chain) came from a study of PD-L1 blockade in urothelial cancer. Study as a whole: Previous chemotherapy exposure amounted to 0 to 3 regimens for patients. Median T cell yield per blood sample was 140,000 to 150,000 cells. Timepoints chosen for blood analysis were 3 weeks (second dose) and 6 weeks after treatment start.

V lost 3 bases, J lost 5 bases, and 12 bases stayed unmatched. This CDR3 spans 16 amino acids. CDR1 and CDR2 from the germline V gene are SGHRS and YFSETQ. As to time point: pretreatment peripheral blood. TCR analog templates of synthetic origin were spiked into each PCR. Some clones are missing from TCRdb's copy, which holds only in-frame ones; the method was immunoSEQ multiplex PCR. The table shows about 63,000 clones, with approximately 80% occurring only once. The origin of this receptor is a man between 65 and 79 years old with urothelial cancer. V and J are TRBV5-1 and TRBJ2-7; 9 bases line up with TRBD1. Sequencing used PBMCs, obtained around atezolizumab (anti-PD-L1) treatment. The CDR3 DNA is TGCGCCAGCAGCTCGCGGGTGGGACAGGGTTCCCACGAGCAGTACTTC. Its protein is CASSSRVGQGSHEQYF. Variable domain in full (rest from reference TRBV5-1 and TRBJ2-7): KAGVTQTPRYLIKTRGQQVTLSCSPISGHRSVSWYQQTPGQGLQFLFEYFSETQRNKGNFPGRFSGRQFSNSRSEMNVSTLELGDSALYLCASSSRVGQGSHEQYFGPGTRLTVT.